What follows is one T cell receptor beta chain and its context. Its antigen is still unknown. No much larger clone is present one base from it, and per-base qualities are unavailable. The data belong to a study of blood T cell repertoires in COVID-19 (dated by TCRdb to between 2020 and 2021). Study-wide context: Samples covering the acute and convalescent phases of COVID-19 were provided by collaborators in the United States, Italy and Spain. The material from the prospective study consisted of cDNA or gDNA derived from T cells, B-cell-depleted T cells, or PBMCs. The dataset comprised deeply sampled blood TCRbeta repertoires from subjects exposed to, actively infected with, or recovered from COVID-19. A freely available public database, intended as a resource for researchers studying the immune response to SARS-CoV-2, is where the repertoires were released. Samples came from the ongoing ImmuneRACE study (first 160 participants) plus 1,254 subjects from 6 global collaborators. The sample metadata nearly always contained a de-identified subject ID, COVID-19 status, age in years and sex. Where available, HLA class I and class II types were obtained from metadata supplied by the sample provider rather than from assay-based typing.

Overall study results and their limits: How much clinical and demographic metadata was included differed by source and by participant, and the metadata was provided uncurated.

The immunoSEQ Assay, a bias-controlled multiplex PCR, was used to amplify TCRbeta CDR3 regions from genomic DNA. As for how the authors treated the data: The number of nucleated cells in each sample was estimated from the amplification of reference gene primers within the assay. Sequence reads were collapsed and filtered to measure the absolute abundance of every unique TCRbeta CDR3 rearrangement. For each sample, productive Simpson clonality was calculated as the square root of Simpson's diversity index over productive rearrangements. The immuneACCESS repertoire file appears here via TCRdb, limited to in-frame rearrangements. These files lack a portion of the clones; in checked studies, under half of the deficit traces to unresolved V genes, and the cause of the others is not known. V, J and clone size were drawn from that table, and D and trimming were deduced from the DNA. In all, the sample holds some 130,000 clones, and 70% to 90% of those were seen once. The ten largest clonotypes hold less than 4.5% of the sample.

Each collaborating institution followed its own protocols to collect whole blood in K2EDTA tubes. Collaborator samples were shipped for TCRbeta analysis as frozen whole blood, isolated PBMCs, or DNA extracted from either sample type. V is cut back by 5 bases and J by 0 bases, with 6 bases in the junction unmatched. Including the terminal cysteine and phenylalanine, the CDR3 comprises 15 residues. Kept here is only the CDR3 DNA, which spans 45 bases and is read in frame from base 1. CDR1 and CDR2, per the germline V gene, are MNHEY and SVGAGI. The rearrangement combines TRBV6-5 with TRBJ1-1; TRBD1 fits 7 bases in the junction. The TCR was taken from a woman aged 55 to 70 with acute or convalescent COVID-19. The source material was peripheral blood. The sequenced DNA is TGTGCCAGCAGTAACAGGGGACACTTGAACACTGAAGCTTTCTTT. Its amino acids are CASSNRGHLNTEAFF.